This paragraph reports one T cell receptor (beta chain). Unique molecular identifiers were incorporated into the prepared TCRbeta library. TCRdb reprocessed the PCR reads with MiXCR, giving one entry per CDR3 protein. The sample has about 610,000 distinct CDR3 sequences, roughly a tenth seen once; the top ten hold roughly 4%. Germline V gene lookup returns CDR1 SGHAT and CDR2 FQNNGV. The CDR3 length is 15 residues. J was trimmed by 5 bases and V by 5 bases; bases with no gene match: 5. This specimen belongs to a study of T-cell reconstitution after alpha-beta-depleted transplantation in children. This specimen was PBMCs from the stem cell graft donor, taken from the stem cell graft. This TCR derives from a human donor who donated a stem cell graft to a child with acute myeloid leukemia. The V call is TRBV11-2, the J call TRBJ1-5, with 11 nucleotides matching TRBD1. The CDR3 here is CASSPGQGVYQPQHF. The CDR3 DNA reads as TGTGCCAGCAGCCCGGGACAGGGGGTTTATCAGCCCCAGCATTTT.